This T cell receptor beta chain was sequenced for a study of circulating and synovial CD4+ cells in juvenile arthritis (dated by TCRdb to the mid-2010s). Turning to the overall study: Within each patient, the study compared the TCRbeta CDR3 repertoires of three groups: circulating HLA-DR+ CD4 T cells, bulk blood CD4 T cells, and synovial CD4 T cells. Repertoire sequencing aimed to confirm that a circulating synovial-like CD4 T cell subset was enriched in synovial clonotypes.

The sequenced samples were obtained from patients with active juvenile idiopathic arthritis. Sorting was carried out immediately after cells were thawed, and dead cells were excluded with Live/Dead Fixable Near-IR Stain. With respect to this clone: Its antigen is unknown. Per-base quality was not reported, and no clone a single base away is much larger than it.

Library preparation was by the immunoSEQ multiplex PCR assay. An external provider carried out the TCRbeta CDR3 sequencing as a commercial service. Per the source publication's procedure: Productive nucleotide sequences and amino acid sequences obtained through in silico translation were used in the analyses. Diversity was quantified by Renyi entropy over a range of alpha values, with sample size equalised by taking the median of 200 repeated subsamples. Pairwise repertoire distance was calculated as one minus the Chao-modified Jaccard index to correct for under-sampling and was used for clustering. Frequency-weighted overlap with synovial clonotypes was calculated over 200 sample sizes with 200 draws without replacement at each size, and the overlap was reported at the size of the smaller sample. The clones in this table, taken by TCRdb from immuneACCESS, are in-frame only. Not every clone is retained; where verified, under half of the shortfall comes from an unresolved V gene, and the cause of the rest is unknown. The DNA gave D and trimming, while V, J and clone size come from that table. The sample table contains fewer than 35,000 clones; only one count was recorded for about 95% of them. The top ten hold roughly 0.16% of the sample.

The CDR3 covers 14 residues, taking in both the cysteine and the phenylalanine. Kept here is only the CDR3 DNA, which spans 42 bases and is read in frame from base 1. V and J are truncated by 6 bases and 0 bases respectively, leaving an intervening sequence of 10 bases. CDR1 and CDR2 are drawn from the germline V gene: SGHRS, YFSETQ. What the authors observed across the whole study: Because T cell genome counts in CPL samples and bulk blood CD4 samples differed by at least an order of magnitude, sample-size effects were addressed. Circulating pathogenic-like lymphocytes clustered together with synovial T cells, and compared with bulk blood, the circulating pathogenic-like lymphocytes shared a substantially higher fraction of CDR3 sequences with synovium. Synovial and circulating pathogenic-like lymphocyte repertoires were less diverse than bulk blood CD4 repertoires, with some CPL samples as oligoclonal as synovium. Because overlap with synovium rose as sequencing depth increased, the measured fractions of shared clonotypes likely underestimated the overlap of the full repertoire. The difference between circulating pathogenic-like lymphocytes and bulk blood T cells was not detected by traditional Vbeta family usage analysis.

The chain is made from TRBV5-1 and TRBJ1-3, with TRBD1 perhaps the D gene, on 5 matching bases. The receptor was isolated from a human donor with juvenile idiopathic arthritis. Sequencing input: CD4+ T cells from blood. The CDR3 sequence is CASTQGNSGNTIYF. Read as DNA, the sequence is TGCGCCAGCACCCAGGGCAACTCTGGAAACACCATATATTTT.